These 14 T cell receptor beta chains originate from one sample sequenced in a study of shared clonotypes between healthy human individuals. Sequencing was performed with immunoSEQ multiplex PCR; in TCRdb, only in-frame clones are kept and a portion is missing. The repertoire holds about 2 million clones, with 90% to 95% as singletons. Sequencing input: naive CD4+ T cells sorted from blood. The sample's subset: CD45RA+ positively selected. The receptor source for this set is a man younger than 35 in good health.

CDR3 coding DNA: TGTGCCAGCGGGCAGGGACAGGGGAACTATGGCTACACCTTC. This translates into CASGQGQGNYGYTF. The chain couples TRBV2 to TRBJ1-2, with 10 bases lining up with TRBD1. Germline-derived CDR1 and CDR2 are SNHLY and FYNNEI. J was trimmed by 2 bases and V by 8 bases; bases with no gene match: 5. This CDR3 region has 14 residues.

The chain recombines TRBV2 with TRBJ2-5; 9 bases are shared with TRBD1. CDR1 is SNHLY, CDR2 FYNNEI, per germline. This CDR3 comprises 14 residues. J was trimmed by 3 bases and V by 8 bases; bases with no gene match: 7. CDR3 in amino acids: CASHRGPLEETQYF. The CDR3 coding sequence is TGTGCCAGCCACAGGGGGCCCCTGGAAGAGACCCAGTACTTC. Supplemented by reference TRBV2 and TRBJ2-5, the full variable domain reads EPEVTQTPSHQVTQMGQEVILRCVPISNHLYFYWYRQILGQKVEFLVSFYNNEISEKSEIFDDQFSVERPDGSNFTLKIRSTKLEDSAMYFCASHRGPLEETQYFGPGTRLLVL.

The V and J genes are TRBV5-1 and TRBJ2-5; D ambiguous. There are 17 residues in the CDR3. In germline, CDR1 is SGHRS, CDR2 YFSETQ. V was pared by 0 bases and J by 1 base, with 16 bases between. The CDR3 loop reads CASSLEVGSVGQETQYF. The CDR3 DNA reads as TGCGCCAGCAGCTTGGAGGTGGGGTCGGTAGGCCAAGAGACCCAGTACTTC.

V is TRBV28 and J is TRBJ1-1; D unresolved. This CDR3 is 14 amino acids long. V lost 3 bases to trimming and J lost 6 bases, with 14 bases between them. Germline-derived CDR1 and CDR2 are MDHEN and SYDVKM. The CDR3, as DNA: TGTGCCAGCAGTTTGTCGGTAGGGTTTGCTGAAGCTTTCTTT. It yields the protein CASSLSVGFAEAFF.

V usage is TRBV29-1 and J usage is TRBJ2-6; a weak D match, TRBD2 (6 bases). The germline gives CDR1 SQVTM, CDR2 ANQGSEA. This CDR3 has 17 residues. The V end was cut by 0 bases, the J end by 0 bases, with 12 bases between. CDR3 nucleotide sequence: TGCAGCGTTGAAGATCTTGGAGGGAACTCTGGGGCCAACGTCCTGACTTTC. It is translated as CSVEDLGGNSGANVLTF.

The chain carries TRBV5-1 and TRBJ1-2; D not resolved. CDR1 SGHRS and CDR2 YFSETQ come from the germline V gene. The CDR3 contains 15 residues. Trimming took 0 bases from V and 7 from J, leaving 16 bases between them. CDR3 residues: CASSLAEVVQGGYTF. DNA of the CDR3: TGCGCCAGCAGCTTGGCCGAGGTAGTACAAGGTGGCTACACCTTC.

The J gene is TRBJ2-1, the V gene TRBV6-5; D is possibly TRBD2 (6 bases). CDR1 is MNHEY and CDR2 is SVGAGI in the germline V gene. The CDR3 totals 15 residues. V was shortened by 6 bases and J by 8 bases, with 20 bases between the two germline ends. In nucleotides, the CDR3 is TGTGCCAGCAGCCGAGGGACTCCTACTGCGGATGAGCAGTTCTTC. Translation: CASSRGTPTADEQFF.

The V and J genes are TRBV29-1 and TRBJ2-7; D is perhaps TRBD1 or TRBD2 (6 bases each). The CDR3 is 11 amino acids. V was clipped by 6 bases and J by 5 bases, with 11 bases between them. Germline CDR1 and CDR2: SQVTM and ANQGSEA. The CDR3 sequence: CSVGRGDEQYF. CDR3 nucleotides: TGCAGCGTAGGAAGGGGGGACGAGCAGTACTTC.

This clone has just one count. The chain couples TRBV5-1 to TRBJ2-2; 7 positions agree with TRBD1. The CDR3 contains 16 residues. The V gene end was trimmed by 0 bases and the J gene end by 4 bases; junction bases not matched to a gene: 6. CDR1 is SGHRS, CDR2 YFSETQ, per germline. CDR3 sequence reads: CASSLVSGGSTGELFF. In DNA form, the CDR3 reads TGCGCCAGCAGCTTGGTTTCAGGGGGTTCCACCGGGGAGCTGTTTTTT. Looking up the rest from reference TRBV5-1 and TRBJ2-2 gives the full variable domain: KAGVTQTPRYLIKTRGQQVTLSCSPISGHRSVSWYQQTPGQGLQFLFEYFSETQRNKGNFPGRFSGRQFSNSRSEMNVSTLELGDSALYLCASSLVSGGSTGELFFGEGSRLTVL.

Remarks on this clone: One junction end disagrees with the germline gene, perhaps due to a read error. The V call is TRBV7-7, the J call TRBJ2-2; perhaps D is TRBD1 or TRBD2 (6 bases each). The CDR3 totals 15 residues. CDR1 SSHAT and CDR2 FNYEAQ come from the germline V gene (reference sequence). Here the CDR3 DNA reads TGTGCTAGCAGCCCGGAGGGGGCGAACACCGGGGAGCTGTTTTTT. Residues: CASSPEGANTGELFF. Supplemented by reference TRBV7-7 and TRBJ2-2, the full variable domain reads GAGVSQSPRYKVTKRGQDVTLRCDPISSHATLYWYQQALGQGPEFLTYFNYEAQPDKSGLPSDRFSAERPEGSISTLTIQRTEQRDSAMYRCASSPEGANTGELFFGEGSRLTVL.

This clone occurred once. The same CDR3 can be traced to other DNA sequences in this sample. The chain recombines TRBV20-1 with TRBJ2-3; D is unclear. Trimming shortened V by 3 bases and J by 5 bases, and 6 bases separated the two germline ends. The germline V gene encodes CDR1 DFQATT and CDR2 SNEGSKA (reference sequence). This CDR3 comprises 11 residues. In DNA form, the CDR3 reads TGCAGTGCTAGGGATAAAGATACGCAGTATTTT. Its protein product is CSARDKDTQYF.

The chain has TRBV5-1 and TRBJ2-7; 9 bases map to TRBD2. The CDR3 runs to 14 residues. Germline CDR1 is SGHRS and CDR2 is YFSETQ. J gave up 2 bases and V 5 bases, and 5 bases lay outside the gene matches. CDR3 protein: CASSRSGSPYEQYF. The CDR3 DNA is TGCGCCAGCAGTCGTAGCGGGAGCCCCTACGAGCAGTACTTC.

This clone has only a few counts. This chain joins TRBV19 and TRBJ1-2, with a weak D call TRBD1 (6 bases). CDR1 and CDR2 (germline): LNHDA, SQIVND (reference sequence). This CDR3 has 13 amino acids. The V end was cut by 5 bases, the J end by 4 bases, with 11 bases between. DNA of the CDR3: TGTGCCAGTAGTCCACAGGGTTCCTATGGCTACACCTTC. Its protein is CASSPQGSYGYTF.

A note on this clone: Other nucleotide sequences in the sample specify the same CDR3. The V call is TRBV6-5, the J call TRBJ1-2; TRBD1 agrees at 9 bases. The CDR3 contains 14 residues. Germline lookup yields CDR1 MNHEY and CDR2 SVGAGI. Losses at the gene ends were 6 bases for V and 2 bases for J; bases not matched to a gene: 4. The CDR3 is CASRPGTGNYGYTF. CDR3 DNA sequence: TGTGCCAGCAGGCCAGGGACAGGGAACTATGGCTACACCTTC.